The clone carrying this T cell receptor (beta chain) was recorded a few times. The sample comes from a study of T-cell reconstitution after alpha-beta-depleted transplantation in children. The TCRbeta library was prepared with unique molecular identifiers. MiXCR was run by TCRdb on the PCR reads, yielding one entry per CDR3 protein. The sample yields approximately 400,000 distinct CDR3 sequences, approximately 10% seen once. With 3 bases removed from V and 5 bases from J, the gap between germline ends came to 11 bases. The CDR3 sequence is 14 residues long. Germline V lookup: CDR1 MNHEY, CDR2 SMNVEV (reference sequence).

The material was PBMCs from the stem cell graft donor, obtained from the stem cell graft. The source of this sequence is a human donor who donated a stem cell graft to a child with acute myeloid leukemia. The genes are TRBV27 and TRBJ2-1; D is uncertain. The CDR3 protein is CASSLENAHNEQFF. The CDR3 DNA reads TGTGCCAGCAGTTTGGAAAACGCACACAATGAGCAGTTCTTC.